Listed below are T cell receptor beta chains from one sample, sequenced in a study of regulatory T cells in long-lasting Graves disease. MiXCR, applied by TCRdb to the multiplex PCR reads, yields one record per CDR3 protein. Here the sample spans 450,000 or so distinct CDR3 sequences, around 20% being singletons. The sample in question was peripheral blood mononuclear cells (PBMCs), obtained when the disease was refractory, from a patient treated with antithyroid drugs. These receptors all come from a female donor with Graves disease. Each CDR3 is given without its conserved first and last residue. D genes are given only for firm matches.

v_call,d_call,j_call,cdr3_aa
TRBV7-2,.,TRBJ1-2,ASSLAPVGQIYT
TRBV7-2,.,TRBJ1-6,ASSLVLISSPLH
TRBV28,.,TRBJ2-7,ASSFPEQY
TRBV6-2/TRBV6-3,.,TRBJ2-7,ASSYSLASLGEQY
TRBV28,.,TRBJ2-2,ASRGLRPANTGELF
TRBV6-2/TRBV6-3,TRBD1,TRBJ2-2,ASSFTGTGGTGELF
TRBV11-2,.,TRBJ2-3,ASSLPPRTINTDTQY
TRBV25-1,TRBD1,TRBJ1-2,ASSEYGQVANYGYT
TRBV24-1,.,TRBJ1-1,ATSDLGAAF
TRBV5-1,.,TRBJ2-2,ASNARGAGELF
TRBV28,TRBD2,TRBJ2-3,ASSLGLAADTQY
TRBV20-1,.,TRBJ2-7,SARDLPSAIAYEQY
TRBV19,TRBD2,TRBJ2-2,ASSPRTPPGTSGRPGELF
TRBV12-3/TRBV12-4,.,TRBJ1-5,ASLGPSNQPQH
TRBV27,TRBD1,TRBJ2-6,ASSSKDRGLSGANVLT
TRBV20-1,TRBD2,TRBJ2-7,SAAPGGEAYEQY
TRBV28,.,TRBJ1-1,ASSLVRREAF
TRBV7-2,TRBD1,TRBJ1-1,ASSRRQGVNTEAF
TRBV20-1,TRBD2,TRBJ2-7,SASRREAGAKSYEQY
TRBV20-1,.,TRBJ1-2,SARDSTGYGYT